The 21 T cell receptor beta chains reported below all come from one sample, sequenced in a study of cytomegalovirus exposure and HLA in healthy donors. This PCR relied on a set of 60 Vbeta primers and 13 Jbeta primers. TCRdb keeps only in-frame clones here, not all; method: immunoSEQ multiplex PCR. The table shows 35,000 to 40,000 clones, with around 70% occurring only once. Sequenced input: PBMCs. The receptors here all came from a man aged 30-40 years in good health and CMV-seronegative.

The chain recombines TRBV6-4 with TRBJ2-3; 7 bases are a match to TRBD1. Trimming removed 6 bases from V and 0 bases from J; junction bases left unmatched: 6. There are 15 residues in the CDR3. From germline, CDR1 is MRHNA and CDR2 SNTAGT. This chain's CDR3 is CASRRDSLSTDTQYF. The CDR3, as DNA: TGTGCCAGCAGAAGGGACAGTCTAAGCACAGATACGCAGTATTTT.

The J gene is TRBJ2-3, the V gene TRBV19, with 7 bases aligning to TRBD2. The CDR3 covers 12 residues. The V gene end was trimmed by 7 bases and the J gene end by 7 bases; junction bases not matched to a gene: 5. Germline values: CDR1 LNHDA, CDR2 SQIVND (reference sequence). CDR3 loop: CASKQAGHTQYF. CDR3 nucleotide sequence: TGTGCCAGTAAGCAAGCGGGGCATACGCAGTATTTT. Combining the CDR3 with reference TRBV19 and TRBJ2-3 gives the whole variable domain DGGITQSPKYLFRKEGQNVTLSCEQNLNHDAMYWYRQDPGQGLRLIYYSQIVNDFQKGDIAEGYSVSREKKESFPLTVTSAQKNPTAFYLCASKQAGHTQYFGPGTRLTVL.

V gene TRBV19 combines with J gene TRBJ1-2, with D maybe TRBD1 (5 bases). V lost 8 bases to trimming and J lost 5 bases, with 6 bases between them. CDR1 is LNHDA and CDR2 is SQIVND in the germline V gene (reference sequence). CDR3 size: 10 residues. Written as DNA, the CDR3 is TGTGCCAGTGGGGGGTATGGCTACACCTTC. Its protein product is CASGGYGYTF.

CDR3 in amino acids: CASSESNRAQETQYF. In nucleotides, the CDR3 is TGCGCCAGCAGTGAGTCGAACAGGGCCCAAGAGACCCAGTACTTC. The chain combines TRBV10-2 with TRBJ2-5, with D maybe TRBD1 (6 bases). Trimming cost V 0 bases and J 1 base, with 9 bases left between them. From germline, CDR1 is WSHSY and CDR2 SAAADI. This CDR3 region has 15 residues.

V gene TRBV27 combines with J gene TRBJ1-2; 9 nucleotides match TRBD1. The CDR3 contains 14 residues. CDR1 MNHEY and CDR2 SMNVEV come from the germline V gene (reference sequence). This CDR3 reads CATRGTGFGYGYTF. DNA for the CDR3: TGTGCAACACGCGGGACAGGGTTTGGCTATGGCTACACCTTC.

V usage is TRBV7-3 and J usage is TRBJ2-3; perhaps TRBD2 as D (5 bases). V lost 4 bases and J 4 bases, leaving 6 bases between the germline ends. CDR1 and CDR2 from the germline V gene are SGHTA and FQGTGA. The CDR3 runs to 12 residues. The CDR3 DNA reads TGTGCCAGCAGCTCGGAGGCAGATACGCAGTATTTT. This translates into CASSSEADTQYF.

This clone was seen only a few times. This sequence joins TRBV5-6 and TRBJ1-2, with D unclear. CDR3 size: 13 residues. V lost 3 bases and J 0 bases, leaving 6 bases between the germline ends. Germline V gives CDR1 SGHDT, CDR2 YYEEEE. The CDR3 here is CASSSRANYGYTF. As DNA, the CDR3 is TGTGCCAGCAGCTCCCGGGCTAACTATGGCTACACCTTC.

V gene TRBV11-2 combines with J gene TRBJ1-3, with D unresolved. The CDR3 contains 15 residues. Germline lookup yields CDR1 SGHAT and CDR2 FQNNGV. V was trimmed by 2 bases and J by 0 bases, leaving 8 bases between them. In DNA, the CDR3 is TGTGCCAGCAGCTTAAGCTGGTCCTCTGGAAACACCATATATTTT. This translates into CASSLSWSSGNTIYF.

This clone turned up a few times. The rearrangement joins TRBV7-2 to TRBJ2-1; TRBD1 might be the D (6 bases). The CDR3 length is 15 residues. Trimming cost V 6 bases and J 2 bases, with 14 bases left between them. Looked up from germline, CDR1 is SGHTA and CDR2 is FQGNSA. The CDR3 coding sequence is TGTGCCAGCAGTTTTTCCGGGACAACCTACAATGAGCAGTTCTTC. It encodes CASSFSGTTYNEQFF. Drawing the rest from reference TRBV7-2 and TRBJ2-1, the complete variable domain is GAGVSQSPSNKVTEKGKDVELRCDPISGHTALYWYRQSLGQGLEFLIYFQGNSAPDKSGLPSDRFSAERTGGSVSTLTIQRTQQEDSAVYLCASSFSGTTYNEQFFGPGTRLTVL.

The V gene is TRBV28, the J gene TRBJ2-6; 8 bases are shared with TRBD1. The germline V gene encodes CDR1 MDHEN and CDR2 SYDVKM. CDR3 size: 22 residues. V shed 1 base and J 0 bases; nucleotides not matched to a gene: 17. Here the CDR3 DNA reads TGTGCCAGCAGTTTATCTGGGACAGGATTGGGCCCGGACCTCTCTGGGGCCAACGTCCTGACTTTC. It specifies CASSLSGTGLGPDLSGANVLTF.

This clone has just a few counts. The genes are TRBV5-5 and TRBJ2-7, with TRBD2 matching 10 bases. There are 16 residues in the CDR3. J lost 2 bases, V lost 4 bases, and 9 bases had no gene match. In germline, CDR1 is SGHKS, CDR2 YYEKEE (reference sequence). CDR3 in amino acids: CASSPEGTSETYEQYF. In nucleotides, the CDR3 is TGTGCCAGCAGCCCGGAGGGGACTAGCGAGACCTACGAGCAGTACTTC. The full variable domain, in which reference TRBV5-5 and TRBJ2-7 provide the parts outside the CDR3, is DAGVTQSPTHLIKTRGQQVTLRCSPISGHKSVSWYQQVLGQGPQFIFQYYEKEERGRGNFPDRFSARQFPNYSSELNVNALLLGDSALYLCASSPEGTSETYEQYFGPGTRLTVT.

The chain recombines TRBV2 with TRBJ1-6; D is ambiguous. Per the germline V gene, CDR1 is SNHLY and CDR2 is FYNNEI. V was shortened by 2 bases and J by 10 bases, with 12 bases between the two germline ends. This CDR3 comprises 14 residues. CDR3 in DNA: TGTGCCAGCAGTGAACGTCAAGTAGAGTCACCCCTCCACTTT. Translating it yields CASSERQVESPLHF.

V gene TRBV6-1 combines with J gene TRBJ2-1; 8 bases line up with TRBD1. V was clipped by 6 bases and J by 3 bases; unmatched bases: 7. This CDR3 region has 15 residues. Per germline, CDR1 MNHNS and CDR2 SASEGT. The CDR3: CASSQQGEIYNEQFF. The CDR3 DNA reads as TGTGCCAGCAGCCAACAGGGGGAAATCTACAATGAGCAGTTCTTC.

The chain combines TRBV2 with TRBJ2-7; D remains unclear. Between the trimmed V and J ends, which lost 5 bases and 2 bases, there was a span of 4 bases. This CDR3 is 11 amino acids long. Looked up from germline, CDR1 is SNHLY and CDR2 is FYNNEI. The CDR3 protein is CASSIAYEQYF. CDR3 bases: TGTGCCAGCAGTATAGCCTACGAGCAGTACTTC.

This clone was counted a few times. The rearrangement links TRBV10-3 to TRBJ2-3; 12 nucleotides agree with TRBD2. This CDR3 has 18 amino acids. CDR1 and CDR2 (germline): ENHRY, SYGVKD. After removal of 4 bases from V and 3 bases from J, the junction contained 11 bases not matched to a gene. The CDR3 sequence: CAISGRLAGGLGTDTQYF. CDR3 DNA: TGTGCCATCAGTGGCCGTCTAGCGGGGGGGTTAGGGACAGATACGCAGTATTTT.

The V call is TRBV7-6, the J call TRBJ2-7; a possible D gene is TRBD2 (6 bases). V lost 1 base and J 1 base, leaving 14 bases between the germline ends. Per the germline V gene, CDR1 is SGHVS and CDR2 is FNYEAQ. CDR3 length: 16 amino acids. Written as DNA, the CDR3 is TGTGCCAGCAGCTTAGGGTCGCGGGGAACTTCCTACGAGCAGTACTTC. Translating gives CASSLGSRGTSYEQYF.

This clone was found once. This rearrangement joins TRBV28 to TRBJ1-2; the D is unclear. The CDR3 runs to 14 residues. V was clipped by 6 bases and J by 7 bases, with 18 bases between them. Per germline, CDR1 MDHEN and CDR2 SYDVKM. CDR3 amino acids: CASSPQLTMGGYTF. For the CDR3, the DNA is TGTGCCAGCAGCCCTCAGCTTACTATGGGTGGCTACACCTTC.

This clone appeared a few times. V and J are TRBV7-6 and TRBJ1-2; 9 bases align to TRBD1. The CDR3 spans 14 residues. The germline gives CDR1 SGHVS, CDR2 FNYEAQ. V lost 5 bases, J lost 5 bases, and 6 bases stayed unmatched. Here the CDR3 reads CASSAGTGLYGYTF. As DNA, the CDR3 is TGTGCCAGCAGCGCCGGGACAGGGTTGTATGGCTACACCTTC.

This clone was counted a few times. The genes are TRBV15 and TRBJ2-1, with 9 bases aligning to TRBD1. The CDR3 runs 15 residues. V gave up 5 bases and J gave up 4 bases; unmatched junction bases: 6. CDR1 LNHNV and CDR2 YYDKDF come from the germline V gene (reference sequence). CDR3 coding DNA: TGTGCCACCAGCGACCCGGGACAGGGTTACAATGAGCAGTTCTTC. Translation: CATSDPGQGYNEQFF.

This clone was recorded only once. The CDR3 DNA reads as TGTGCCAGCTCAAGACCAGCGGGTTTTAAGGAGCAGTACTTC. This translates into CASSRPAGFKEQYF. This chain joins TRBV6-1 and TRBJ2-7; D might be TRBD2 (6 bases). Germline CDR1 reads MNHNS; CDR2 reads SASEGT. The CDR3 is 14 amino acids. Trimming stripped 8 bases from V and 7 bases from J, with 21 bases between.

The rearrangement links TRBV5-1 to TRBJ2-5, with 8 bases that match TRBD1. Germline V gene lookup returns CDR1 SGHRS and CDR2 YFSETQ. V trimming: 4 bases; J trimming: 5 bases; junction bases outside the gene matches: 7. This CDR3 spans 14 amino acids. The CDR3 DNA reads TGCGCCAGCAGCCCCTCCAGGGGGCGGGAGACCCAGTACTTC. Its translation is CASSPSRGRETQYF.